The sequence of this T cell receptor (beta chain) was determined in a study of graft-versus-host responses after intestinal transplantation. General study points: Among recipient marrow samples, GvH clones were found; some appeared first in ileum or blood. The highest levels of circulating GvH clones went along with early declines in HvG clones after transplant.

As for this clone: Its target is not known.

The repertoire was sequenced with immunoSEQ multiplex PCR; TCRdb's copy has only in-frame clones and lacks some. The sample consists of over 9,000 clones, approximately 93% of them appearing once. Time point in this sample: postoperative day 105 after intestinal transplantation (dayNNNN = postoperative day). Germline V gene lookup returns CDR1 SGHAT and CDR2 FQDESV (reference sequence). Trimming at V came to 4 bases and at J to 2 bases, leaving 11 bases not matched to a gene. The CDR3 is 16 residues long. V usage is TRBV11-1 and J usage is TRBJ2-7; 7 bases are shared with TRBD1. Here the sequenced sample was PBMCs, taken 105 days after intestinal transplantation. The clonotype comes from a human patient who received an intestinal transplant, so some T cells may come from the graft donor. CDR3 residues: CASSSFPDRRTYEQYF. As DNA, the CDR3 is TGTGCCAGCAGCTCGTTTCCGGACAGGAGGACCTACGAGCAGTACTTC.